This T cell receptor beta chain was profiled in a study of blood T cell repertoires in COVID-19. Turning to the study itself: COVID-19 samples collected from the United States, Italy and Spain covered acute and convalescent phases. PBMCs, B-cell-depleted T cells, or T cells were the source of the cDNA or gDNA that made up the material.

Original analysis: Reference gene primer amplification gave estimated nucleated cell counts. Profiled with immunoSEQ multiplex PCR; TCRdb holds only in-frame clones, not every one. V and J calls and clone size are as listed in that table; D and trimming were resolved from the DNA. The top ten hold 3% to 4.5% of the sample, which has under 400,000 clones, around 90% seen once. Enrolment of Seattle patients took place during active infection, and they were followed longitudinally. This CDR3 spans 13 amino acids. Trimming took 2 bases from V and 1 from J, leaving 5 bases between them. Germline loops: CDR1 SNHLY, CDR2 FYNNEI.

The rearrangement links TRBV2 to TRBJ1-1, with no clear D. The TCR originated in a woman aged 55-70 years with COVID-19, enrolled during active disease. Source material: peripheral blood. CDR3 residues: CASSEQWNTEAFF. The CDR3 coding sequence is TGTGCCAGCAGTGAACAGTGGAACACTGAAGCTTTCTTT.